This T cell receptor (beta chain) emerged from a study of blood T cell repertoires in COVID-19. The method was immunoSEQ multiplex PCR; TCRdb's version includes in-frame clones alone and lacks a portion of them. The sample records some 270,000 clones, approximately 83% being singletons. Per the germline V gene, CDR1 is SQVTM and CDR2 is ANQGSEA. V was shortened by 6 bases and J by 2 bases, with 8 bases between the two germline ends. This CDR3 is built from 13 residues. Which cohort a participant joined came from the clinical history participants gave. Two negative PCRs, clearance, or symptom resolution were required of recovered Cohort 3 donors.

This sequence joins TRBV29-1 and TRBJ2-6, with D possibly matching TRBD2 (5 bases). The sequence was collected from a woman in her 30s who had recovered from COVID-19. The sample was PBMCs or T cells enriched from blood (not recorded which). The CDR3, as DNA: TGCAGCGTCTGGGAGACTGGGGCCAACGTCCTGACTTTC. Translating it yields CSVWETGANVLTF.